The 17 T cell receptor beta chains below were found in one sample sequenced in a study of T cell responses to AZD1222 COVID-19 vaccine. Libraries were prepared by immunoSEQ multiplex PCR; TCRdb keeps only in-frame clonotypes and omits some of them. Found here are around 140,000 clones, 80% to 95% of them singletons; the top ten hold around 1.7%. This specimen consisted of peripheral blood, obtained on day 0 of AZD1222 vaccination. The receptors derive from an adult in good health.

This rearrangement joins TRBV28 to TRBJ2-3; no clear D. This CDR3 contains 12 residues. V was pared by 8 bases and J by 0 bases, with 6 bases between. Germline V CDR1 and CDR2: MDHEN, SYDVKM. The CDR3 DNA reads as TGTGCCAGCGGAACAAGCACAGATACGCAGTATTTT. Translating gives CASGTSTDTQYF.

This clone was detected once. The rearrangement links TRBV28 to TRBJ2-7; 11 bases are shared with TRBD1. The V segment lost 8 bases and the J segment 0 bases; nucleotides outside the gene matches: 3. The V gene's germline CDR1 is MDHEN and CDR2 SYDVKM. This CDR3 has 14 residues. For the CDR3, the DNA is TGTGCCAGCGGCGGGACAGGGGGCTCCTACGAGCAGTACTTC. It yields the protein CASGGTGGSYEQYF.

The chain recombines TRBV6-5 with TRBJ2-7; 11 nucleotides align to TRBD2. This CDR3 has 15 residues. Losses at the gene ends were 7 bases for V and 0 bases for J; bases not matched to a gene: 5. CDR1 and CDR2 (germline): MNHEY, SVGAGI. CDR3 sequence: CASKRTSGRSYEQYF. DNA for the CDR3: TGTGCCAGCAAACGGACTAGCGGGCGCTCCTACGAGCAGTACTTC.

This rearrangement joins TRBV4-1 to TRBJ2-7; D remains unclear. The germline CDR1 and CDR2 sequences are MGHRA and YSYEKL. Trimming pared 0 bases from V and 2 bases from J, leaving 11 bases between. This CDR3 contains 15 residues. The CDR3 protein is CASSQESSFPYEQYF. The CDR3 coding sequence is TGCGCCAGCAGCCAAGAGAGCAGCTTTCCCTACGAGCAGTACTTC.

The V call is TRBV7-6, the J call TRBJ2-1; no clear D. CDR1 and CDR2 (germline): SGHVS, FNYEAQ. The germline V and J ends were trimmed by 1 base and 0 bases, with 10 bases remaining between them. The CDR3 loop spans 16 amino acids. CDR3 residues: CASSLVGGGSYNEQFF. The DNA of the CDR3 is TGTGCCAGCAGCTTAGTGGGCGGCGGCTCCTACAATGAGCAGTTCTTC.

This chain's CDR3 is CASSFLPPGEQYF. In nucleotides, the CDR3 is TGTGCCAGCAGCTTTTTGCCACCGGGGGAGCAGTACTTC. J is TRBJ2-7 and V is TRBV5-4, with D possibly TRBD2 on 5 matching bases. V was cut by 2 bases and J by 7 bases, with 13 bases left in between. This CDR3 region has 13 residues. Germline CDR1 reads SGHNT; CDR2 reads YYREEE (reference sequence). The whole variable domain, filled in from reference TRBV5-4 and TRBJ2-7, reads ETGVTQSPTHLIKTRGQQVTLRCSSQSGHNTVSWYQQALGQGPQFIFQYYREEENGRGNFPPRFSGLQFPNYSSELNVNALELDDSALYLCASSFLPPGEQYFGPGTRLTVT.

Points on this clone: Other DNA sequences from this sample encode an identical CDR3 as well. This chain joins TRBV5-6 and TRBJ1-5; D is possibly TRBD1 (5 bases). This CDR3 contains 14 residues. Germline assignment: CDR1 SGHDT and CDR2 YYEEEE. The V and J ends lost 0 bases and 7 bases respectively, with 11 bases between them. The CDR3 region is CASSLAGGDQPQHF. The DNA of the CDR3 is TGTGCCAGCAGCTTGGCCGGAGGGGACCAGCCCCAGCATTTT. Combining the CDR3 with reference TRBV5-6 and TRBJ1-5 gives the whole variable domain DAGVTQSPTHLIKTRGQQVTLRCSPKSGHDTVSWYQQALGQGPQFIFQYYEEEERQRGNFPDRFSGHQFPNYSSELNVNALLLGDSALYLCASSLAGGDQPQHFGDGTRLSIL.

The sample holds one count of this clone. The chain couples TRBV19 to TRBJ2-4; the match to TRBD2 covers 7 bases. The CDR3 loop spans 15 amino acids. Trimming removed 0 bases from V and 9 bases from J; junction bases left unmatched: 8. The germline gives CDR1 LNHDA, CDR2 SQIVND (reference sequence). The DNA of the CDR3 is TGTGCCAGTAGTATAGAGGTGGGAGGGCTTGGCATTCAGTACTTC. It codes for CASSIEVGGLGIQYF. Variable domain in full (rest from reference TRBV19 and TRBJ2-4): DGGITQSPKYLFRKEGQNVTLSCEQNLNHDAMYWYRQDPGQGLRLIYYSQIVNDFQKGDIAEGYSVSREKKESFPLTVTSAQKNPTAFYLCASSIEVGGLGIQYFGAGTRLSVL.

V gene TRBV5-4 combines with J gene TRBJ2-1; the match to TRBD2 covers 7 bases. Germline V lookup: CDR1 SGHNT, CDR2 YYREEE (reference sequence). V gave up 1 base and J gave up 2 bases; unmatched junction bases: 6. The CDR3 sequence is 16 residues long. CDR3 coding DNA: TGTGCCAGCAGCTTGCCTCTAGCGGAGGCCTACAATGAGCAGTTCTTC. It encodes CASSLPLAEAYNEQFF.

This clone was found once. The chain combines TRBV10-3 with TRBJ1-2; D is uncertain. Trimming cost V 1 base and J 5 bases, with 11 bases left between them. Looked up from germline, CDR1 is ENHRY and CDR2 is SYGVKD. The CDR3 runs to 14 residues. The DNA of the CDR3 is TGTGCCATCAGTGAGTACGGGCTAAAATATGGCTACACCTTC. Amino acid sequence: CAISEYGLKYGYTF.

The J gene is TRBJ1-1, the V gene TRBV7-9; the D gene is possibly TRBD1 (5 bases). The V and J ends lost 6 bases and 5 bases respectively, with 13 bases between them. The CDR3 extends over 13 amino acids. Germline loops: CDR1 SEHNR, CDR2 FQNEAQ (reference sequence). CDR3 amino acids: CASSREGSTEAFF. In DNA, the CDR3 is TGTGCCAGCAGTCGAGAGGGGTCGACTGAAGCTTTCTTT.

The chain employs TRBV7-2 and TRBJ2-7; a possible D gene is TRBD2 (6 bases). Trimming pared 3 bases from V and 0 bases from J, leaving 12 bases between. In germline, CDR1 is SGHTA, CDR2 FQGNSA. This CDR3 region has 15 residues. Written as DNA, the CDR3 is TGTGCCAGCAGCTTCAGGGACTTCAGCTCCTACGAGCAGTACTTC. This codes for CASSFRDFSSYEQYF.

V and J are TRBV28 and TRBJ1-5, with 8 positions matching TRBD1. The trim removed 5 bases at V and 1 base at J, leaving 7 bases unmatched. The CDR3 spans 16 residues. Germline V lookup: CDR1 MDHEN, CDR2 SYDVKM. CDR3 in amino acids: CASSPRGQGSNQPQHF. The CDR3 DNA follows: TGTGCCAGCAGTCCCCGTGGACAGGGAAGCAATCAGCCCCAGCATTTT.

This CDR3 reads CASSISNEQFF. CDR3 nucleotide sequence: TGTGCCAGCAGTATCTCCAATGAGCAGTTCTTC. This chain joins TRBV27 and TRBJ2-1; D gene uncertain. Germline assignment: CDR1 MNHEY and CDR2 SMNVEV (reference sequence). The CDR3 runs to 11 residues. Deletions cut 5 bases from V and 6 bases from J, with 5 bases between.

The rearrangement uses TRBV29-1 and TRBJ2-1, with TRBD2 matching over 9 bases. The CDR3 has 16 amino acids. V was clipped by 7 bases and J by 0 bases; unmatched bases: 10. CDR1 and CDR2 from the germline V gene are SQVTM and ANQGSEA. Here the CDR3 reads CSGQAASGTSYNEQFF. DNA of the CDR3: TGCAGCGGCCAAGCGGCTAGCGGGACCTCCTACAATGAGCAGTTCTTC.

This chain connects TRBV5-6 to TRBJ1-2; no clear D. Germline loops: CDR1 SGHDT, CDR2 YYEEEE. Trimming left V 0 bases short and J 4 bases short, with 10 bases between. There are 14 residues in the CDR3. The CDR3 nucleotides are TGTGCCAGCAGCTTGGAACGGGGATCCTATGGCTACACCTTC. Its translation is CASSLERGSYGYTF.

This clone was observed once. The chain carries TRBV5-1 and TRBJ2-7; the D is unclear. The CDR3 length is 13 residues. CDR1 SGHRS and CDR2 YFSETQ come from the germline V gene. The germline V and J ends were trimmed by 2 bases and 2 bases, with 8 bases remaining between them. CDR3 protein: CASSFDPPYEQYF. For the CDR3, the DNA is TGCGCCAGCAGCTTTGACCCCCCCTACGAGCAGTACTTC.